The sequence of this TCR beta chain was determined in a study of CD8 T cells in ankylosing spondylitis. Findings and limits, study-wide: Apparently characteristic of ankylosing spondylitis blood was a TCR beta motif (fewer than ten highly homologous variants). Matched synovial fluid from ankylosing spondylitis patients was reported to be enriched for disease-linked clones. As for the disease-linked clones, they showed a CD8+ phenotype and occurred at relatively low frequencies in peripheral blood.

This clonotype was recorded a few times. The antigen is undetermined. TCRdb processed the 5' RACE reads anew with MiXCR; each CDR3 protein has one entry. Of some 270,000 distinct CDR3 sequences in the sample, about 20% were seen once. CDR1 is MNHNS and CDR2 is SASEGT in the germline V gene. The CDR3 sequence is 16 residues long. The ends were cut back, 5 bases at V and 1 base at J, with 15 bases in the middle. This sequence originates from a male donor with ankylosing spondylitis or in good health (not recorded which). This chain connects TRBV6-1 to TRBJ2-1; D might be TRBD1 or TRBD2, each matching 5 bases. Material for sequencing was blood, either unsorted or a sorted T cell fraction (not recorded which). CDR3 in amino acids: CASSSHGTASYNEQFF. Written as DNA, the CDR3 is TGTGCCAGCAGTAGCCACGGGACGGCTTCCTACAATGAGCAGTTCTTC.